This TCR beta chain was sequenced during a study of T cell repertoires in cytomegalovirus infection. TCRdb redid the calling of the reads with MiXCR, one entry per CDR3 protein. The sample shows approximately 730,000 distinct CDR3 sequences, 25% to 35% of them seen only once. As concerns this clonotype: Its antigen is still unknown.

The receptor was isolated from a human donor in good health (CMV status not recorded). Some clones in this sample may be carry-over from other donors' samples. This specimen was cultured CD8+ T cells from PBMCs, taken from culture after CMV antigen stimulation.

CDR3: CASSRPTGIEAFF. The CDR3 region has the DNA TGTGCCAGCAGCCGACCGACAGGCATCGAAGCTTTCTTT. The V and J genes are TRBV7-9 and TRBJ1-1; tentatively, D is TRBD1 (6 bases). CDR3 size: 13 residues. The V gene lost 5 bases and the J gene lost 8 bases, with 15 bases spanning the gap. CDR1 is SEHNR and CDR2 is FQNEAQ in the germline V gene (reference sequence). Combining the CDR3 with reference TRBV7-9 and TRBJ1-1 gives the whole variable domain DTGVSQNPRHKITKRGQNVTFRCDPISEHNRLYWYRQTLGQGPEFLTYFQNEAQLEKSRLLSDRFSAERPKGSFSTLEIQRTEQGDSAMYLCASSRPTGIEAFFGQGTRLTVV.